These 22 T cell receptor beta chains share one sample of origin, sequenced in a study of cytomegalovirus exposure and HLA in healthy donors. It was with 60 Vbeta and 13 Jbeta primers that the PCR ran. Clones were sequenced by immunoSEQ multiplex PCR, and TCRdb holds only the in-frame ones, with some missing. Of about 120,000 clones detected, roughly 66% appear once; the ten largest clones hold over 1.5%. Source material: PBMCs. The receptors come from a man aged 18 to 29 in good health and CMV-seronegative.

This rearrangement joins TRBV27 to TRBJ2-7; TRBD2 is a possible D gene (5 bases). Germline CDR1 reads MNHEY; CDR2 reads SMNVEV (reference sequence). Trimming shortened V by 7 bases and J by 0 bases, and 10 bases separated the two germline ends. This CDR3 is 13 amino acids long. The CDR3 DNA reads TGTGCCAGCAAAAGCGGATACTCCTACGAGCAGTACTTC. This encodes CASKSGYSYEQYF.

The CDR3 spells CASSLFRGRINEQFF. CDR3 bases: TGTGCCAGCAGTTTGTTCAGGGGGCGTATCAATGAGCAGTTCTTC. The genes are TRBV28 and TRBJ2-1, with 8 bases aligning to TRBD1. Germline CDR1 is MDHEN and CDR2 is SYDVKM. V shed 3 bases and J 6 bases; nucleotides not matched to a gene: 7. This CDR3 is built from 15 residues.

This clone was seen more than once but under ten times. V gene TRBV27 combines with J gene TRBJ2-7, with 9 bases fitting TRBD1. This CDR3 is 15 amino acids long. The germline V gene has CDR1 MNHEY and CDR2 SMNVEV (reference sequence). V lost 6 bases and J lost 6; bases outside the gene matches: 12. The CDR3 region has the DNA TGTGCCAGCAGGGATGAGGACGACAGGGGGGCCGAGCAGTACTTC. Translated, it gives CASRDEDDRGAEQYF.

This clone showed up just a few times. The chain has TRBV25-1 and TRBJ2-7; a possible D gene is TRBD2 (5 bases). Germline assignment: CDR1 MGHDK and CDR2 SYGVNS. CDR3 size: 17 residues. Trimming removed 3 bases from V and 5 bases from J, with 23 bases in between. The CDR3 loop is CASSDLAEESRVHEQYF. DNA for the CDR3: TGTGCCAGCAGTGATCTGGCCGAGGAATCGAGGGTCCACGAGCAGTACTTC.

V usage is TRBV28 and J usage is TRBJ2-1; 10 positions agree with TRBD2. Unmatched junction bases numbered 12, after V lost 5 bases and J lost 5 bases. Per the germline V gene, CDR1 is MDHEN and CDR2 is SYDVKM. The CDR3 has 17 residues. Written as DNA, the CDR3 is TGTGCCAGCAGTCCCTACCCCGGGACTAGCGCCCACAATGAGCAGTTCTTC. Amino acid sequence: CASSPYPGTSAHNEQFF.

This sequence joins TRBV28 and TRBJ1-2; D is ambiguous. V was shortened by 3 bases and J by 9 bases, with 11 bases between the two germline ends. Germline V gene data show CDR1 as MDHEN and CDR2 as SYDVKM. CDR3 length: 12 residues. The CDR3 region has the DNA TGTGCCAGCAGTTTTCAACTCTCCAGCTACACCTTC. It encodes CASSFQLSSYTF.

The chain employs TRBV30 and TRBJ2-7; no definite D call. CDR3 length: 11 residues. V was pared by 0 bases and J by 4 bases, with 4 bases between. In germline, CDR1 is GTSNPN, CDR2 SVGIG (reference sequence). CDR3 amino acids: CAWSVLYEQYF. Written as DNA, the CDR3 is TGTGCCTGGAGTGTACTGTACGAGCAGTACTTC.

V and J are TRBV28 and TRBJ2-7; 7 bases fit TRBD2. This CDR3 has 14 amino acids. Germline V gene sequence: CDR1 MDHEN, CDR2 SYDVKM. Trimming at V came to 8 bases and at J to 5 bases, leaving 12 bases not matched to a gene. The CDR3 coding sequence is TGTGCCAGCGGAAGGGGAGGGGTGTATAACGAGCAGTACTTC. It specifies CASGRGGVYNEQYF.

A few counts support this clone. The chain is built from TRBV5-4 and TRBJ2-5, with TRBD2 identical over 10 bases. Germline values: CDR1 SGHNT, CDR2 YYREEE (reference sequence). The CDR3 is 17 amino acids. Trimming removed 4 bases from V and 5 bases from J; junction bases left unmatched: 14. In DNA, the CDR3 is TGTGCCAGCAGCGGCCGGGGAGCGGGGGGGCGTTTTGAGACCCAGTACTTC. Amino acid sequence: CASSGRGAGGRFETQYF.

Only a few counts were recorded for this clone. The genes are TRBV5-4 and TRBJ2-1, with 13 nucleotides matching TRBD2. V trimming: 2 bases; J trimming: 4 bases; junction bases outside the gene matches: 6. CDR3 length equals 17 residues. Germline V gene sequence: CDR1 SGHNT, CDR2 YYREEE (reference sequence). The CDR3 here is CASSLGTSGVTYNEQFF. The CDR3, as DNA: TGTGCCAGCAGCTTAGGGACTAGCGGGGTAACTTACAATGAGCAGTTCTTC.

The chain uses TRBV7-2 and TRBJ1-1; 9 bases map to TRBD1. Germline V lookup: CDR1 SGHTA, CDR2 FQGNSA. The CDR3 totals 14 residues. V lost 3 bases and J lost 5; bases outside the gene matches: 4. Here the CDR3 DNA reads TGTGCCAGCAGCTTGGACAGGGGAAGGACTGAAGCTTTCTTT. This encodes CASSLDRGRTEAFF.

The chain employs TRBV6-6 and TRBJ2-5, with 12 bases identical to TRBD2. The CDR3 loop spans 15 amino acids. Trimming at V came to 4 bases and at J to 3 bases, leaving 3 bases not matched to a gene. Germline assignment: CDR1 MNHNY and CDR2 SVGAGI (reference sequence). CDR3 in DNA: TGTGCCAGCAGTTTCCTAGCGGGGGGGAAAGAGACCCAGTACTTC. It yields the protein CASSFLAGGKETQYF.

This clone occurred a few times. At one boundary the junction diverges from the germline segment, which might be a read error. V gene TRBV5-1 combines with J gene TRBJ2-7, with TRBD1 matching 9 bases. Germline CDR1 reads SGHRS; CDR2 reads YFSETQ. The CDR3 loop spans 15 amino acids. The CDR3: CTSSLRGQGSYEQYF. As DNA, the CDR3 is TGCACCAGCAGCTTGAGGGGACAGGGATCCTACGAGCAGTACTTC.

Only a few counts were recorded for this clone. The genes are TRBV11-2 and TRBJ2-5, with 13 bases identical to TRBD2. V trimming: 5 bases; J trimming: 7 bases; junction bases outside the gene matches: 7. The CDR3 consists of 15 residues. Per the germline V gene, CDR1 is SGHAT and CDR2 is FQNNGV. CDR3 DNA: TGTGCCAGCAGCCAACTAGCGGGGGGGCCGGGGACCCAGTACTTC. It encodes CASSQLAGGPGTQYF.

The sample holds a few counts of this clone. This rearrangement joins TRBV4-1 to TRBJ2-5; possibly TRBD2 for D (5 bases). V was pared by 1 base and J by 7 bases, with 13 bases between. Germline assignment: CDR1 MGHRA and CDR2 YSYEKL. The CDR3 is made up of 14 amino acids. The CDR3 bases are TGCGCCAGCAGCCAAGGACCGCTGGCGGGGACCCAGTACTTC. It encodes CASSQGPLAGTQYF.

The chain combines TRBV4-3 with TRBJ1-1, with D unclear. Per germline, CDR1 LGHNA and CDR2 YSLEER. Trimming removed 0 bases at V and 0 bases at J, with 5 bases between. CDR3 length: 14 amino acids. Here the CDR3 reads CASSQEIMNTEAFF. As DNA, the CDR3 is TGCGCCAGCAGCCAAGAAATCATGAACACTGAAGCTTTCTTT.

This chain links TRBV30 with TRBJ2-1, with 13 bases aligning to TRBD2. CDR1 and CDR2 from the germline V gene are GTSNPN and SVGIG (reference sequence). The CDR3 sequence is 16 residues long. V trimming: 3 bases; J trimming: 5 bases; junction bases outside the gene matches: 7. This CDR3 reads CAWRGLAGVFNNEQFF. For the CDR3, the DNA is TGTGCCTGGAGAGGACTAGCGGGGGTTTTCAACAATGAGCAGTTCTTC.

This clone was seen a handful of times. V gene TRBV10-2 combines with J gene TRBJ2-1; 10 bases are shared with TRBD2. The length of the CDR3 is 18 residues. The germline CDR1 and CDR2 sequences are WSHSY and SAAADI. The J segment lost 4 bases and the V segment lost 0 bases, leaving 9 bases of the junction unmatched. CDR3: CASSESVLAGAVYNEQFF. The CDR3 coding sequence is TGCGCCAGCAGTGAGTCGGTGCTAGCGGGAGCGGTATACAATGAGCAGTTCTTC.

V is TRBV30 and J is TRBJ2-5; 10 positions agree with TRBD1. This CDR3 is 13 amino acids long. Germline CDR1 and CDR2: GTSNPN and SVGIG (reference sequence). V lost 3 bases, J lost 5 bases, and 3 bases stayed unmatched. CDR3 DNA sequence: TGTGCCTGGAGGACAGGGGGCTGGGAGACCCAGTACTTC. This encodes CAWRTGGWETQYF.

The genes are TRBV6-1 and TRBJ1-2; D not certain. The CDR3 spans 13 residues. Germline values: CDR1 MNHNS, CDR2 SASEGT. V shed 5 bases and J shed 3 bases, with 10 bases lying between them. CDR3 sequence: CASSRAAHYGYTF. The CDR3 bases are TGTGCCAGCAGTAGAGCGGCCCACTATGGCTACACCTTC.

The chain combines TRBV6-4 with TRBJ2-1; 9 positions match TRBD2. Germline CDR1 is MRHNA and CDR2 is SNTAGT. V shed 3 bases and J 3 bases; nucleotides not matched to a gene: 0. The CDR3 extends over 14 amino acids. CDR3 sequence: CASSEREGYNEQFF. The DNA for the CDR3 is TGTGCCAGCAGTGAGCGGGAGGGCTACAATGAGCAGTTCTTC.

This clone was counted a few times. The chain combines TRBV7-6 with TRBJ1-1, with D tentatively TRBD1 (6 bases). Germline V CDR1 and CDR2: SGHVS, FNYEAQ. Trimming removed 6 bases from V and 2 bases from J, with 13 bases in between. CDR3 length: 14 residues. CDR3 sequence reads: CASSLSQGNTEAFF. The CDR3 DNA is TGTGCCAGCAGTCTCTCACAGGGAAACACTGAAGCTTTCTTT.